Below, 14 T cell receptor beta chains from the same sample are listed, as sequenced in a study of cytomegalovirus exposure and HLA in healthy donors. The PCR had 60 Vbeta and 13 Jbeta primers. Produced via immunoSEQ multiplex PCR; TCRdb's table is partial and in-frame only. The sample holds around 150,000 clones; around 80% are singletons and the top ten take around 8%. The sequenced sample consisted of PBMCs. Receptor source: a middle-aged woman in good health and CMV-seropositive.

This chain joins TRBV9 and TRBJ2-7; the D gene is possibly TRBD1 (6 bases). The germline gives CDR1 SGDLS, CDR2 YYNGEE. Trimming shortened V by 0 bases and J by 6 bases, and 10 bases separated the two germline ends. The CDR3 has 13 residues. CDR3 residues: CASSVATGTEQYF. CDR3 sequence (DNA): TGTGCCAGCAGCGTAGCAACAGGGACCGAGCAGTACTTC.

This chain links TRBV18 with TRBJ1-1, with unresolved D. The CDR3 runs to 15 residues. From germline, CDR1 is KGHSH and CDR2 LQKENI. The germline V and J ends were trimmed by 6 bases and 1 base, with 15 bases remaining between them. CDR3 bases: TGTGCCAGCTCCCCAACCCCTGAGGGGAACACTGAAGCTTTCTTT. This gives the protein CASSPTPEGNTEAFF.

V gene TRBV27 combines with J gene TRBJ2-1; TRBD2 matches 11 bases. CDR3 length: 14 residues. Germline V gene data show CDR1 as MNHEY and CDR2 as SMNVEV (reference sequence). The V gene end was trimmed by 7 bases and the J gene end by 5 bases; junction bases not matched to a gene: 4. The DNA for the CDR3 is TGTGCCAGCACAACTAGCGGGAGAAACAATGAGCAGTTCTTC. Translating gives CASTTSGRNNEQFF.

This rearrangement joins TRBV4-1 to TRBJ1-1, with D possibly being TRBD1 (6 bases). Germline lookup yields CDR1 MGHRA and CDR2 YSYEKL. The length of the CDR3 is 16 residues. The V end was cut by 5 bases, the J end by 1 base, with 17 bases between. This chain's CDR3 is CASSDRQGTQNTEAFF. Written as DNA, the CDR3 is TGCGCCAGCAGCGATCGCCAGGGGACGCAGAACACTGAAGCTTTCTTT.

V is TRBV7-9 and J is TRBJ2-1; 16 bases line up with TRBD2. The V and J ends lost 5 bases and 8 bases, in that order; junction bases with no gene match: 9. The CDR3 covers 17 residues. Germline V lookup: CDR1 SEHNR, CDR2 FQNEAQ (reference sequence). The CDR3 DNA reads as TGTGCCAGCAGCCAGGGACTAGCGGGAGGGGAGAGACATGAGCAGTTCTTC. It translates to CASSQGLAGGERHEQFF.

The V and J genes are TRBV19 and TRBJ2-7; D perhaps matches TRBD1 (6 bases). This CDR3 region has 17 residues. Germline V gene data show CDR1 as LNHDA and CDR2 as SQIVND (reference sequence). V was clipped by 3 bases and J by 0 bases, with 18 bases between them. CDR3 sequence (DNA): TGTGCCAGTAGTATGGGGGCTCGGACGGGACCCTCCTACGAGCAGTACTTC. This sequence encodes CASSMGARTGPSYEQYF. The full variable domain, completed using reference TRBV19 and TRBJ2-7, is DGGITQSPKYLFRKEGQNVTLSCEQNLNHDAMYWYRQDPGQGLRLIYYSQIVNDFQKGDIAEGYSVSREKKESFPLTVTSAQKNPTAFYLCASSMGARTGPSYEQYFGPGTRLTVT.

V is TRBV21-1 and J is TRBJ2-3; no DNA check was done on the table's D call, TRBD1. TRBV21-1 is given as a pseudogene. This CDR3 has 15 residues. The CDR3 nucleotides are TGTGCCAGCAGCAACCGGGACAGCGGCACAGATACGCAGTATTTT. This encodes CASSNRDSGTDTQYF.

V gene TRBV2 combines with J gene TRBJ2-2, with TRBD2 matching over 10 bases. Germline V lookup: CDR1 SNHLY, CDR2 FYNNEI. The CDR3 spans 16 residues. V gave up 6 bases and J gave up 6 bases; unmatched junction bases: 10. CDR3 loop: CASSPLAGARPGELFF. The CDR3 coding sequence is TGTGCCAGCAGCCCCCTAGCGGGAGCCCGACCCGGGGAGCTGTTTTTT.

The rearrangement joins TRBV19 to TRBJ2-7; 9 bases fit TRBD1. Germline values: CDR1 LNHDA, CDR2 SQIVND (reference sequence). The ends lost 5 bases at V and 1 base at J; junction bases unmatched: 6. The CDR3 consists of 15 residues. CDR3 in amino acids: CASSSGQGTSYEQYF. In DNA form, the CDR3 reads TGTGCCAGTAGTTCCGGACAGGGGACGTCCTACGAGCAGTACTTC.

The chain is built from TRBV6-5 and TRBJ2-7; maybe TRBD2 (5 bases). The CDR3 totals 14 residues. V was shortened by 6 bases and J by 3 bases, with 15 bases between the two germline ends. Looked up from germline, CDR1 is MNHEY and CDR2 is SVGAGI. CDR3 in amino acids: CASRPPGKGYEQYF. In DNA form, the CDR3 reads TGTGCCAGCAGACCCCCCGGGAAGGGCTACGAGCAGTACTTC.

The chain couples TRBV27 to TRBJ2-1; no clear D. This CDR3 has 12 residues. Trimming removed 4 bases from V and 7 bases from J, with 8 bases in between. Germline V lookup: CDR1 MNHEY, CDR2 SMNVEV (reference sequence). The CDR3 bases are TGTGCCAGCAGTTCGACACCTAATGAGCAGTTCTTC. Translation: CASSSTPNEQFF.

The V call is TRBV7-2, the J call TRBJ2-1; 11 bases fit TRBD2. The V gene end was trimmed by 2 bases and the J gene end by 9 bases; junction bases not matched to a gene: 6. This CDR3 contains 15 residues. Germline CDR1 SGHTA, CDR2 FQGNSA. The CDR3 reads CASSLSLAGGPEQFF. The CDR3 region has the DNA TGTGCCAGCAGCTTAAGTCTAGCGGGAGGCCCTGAGCAGTTCTTC. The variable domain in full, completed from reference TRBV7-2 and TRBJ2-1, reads GAGVSQSPSNKVTEKGKDVELRCDPISGHTALYWYRQSLGQGLEFLIYFQGNSAPDKSGLPSDRFSAERTGGSVSTLTIQRTQQEDSAVYLCASSLSLAGGPEQFFGPGTRLTVL.

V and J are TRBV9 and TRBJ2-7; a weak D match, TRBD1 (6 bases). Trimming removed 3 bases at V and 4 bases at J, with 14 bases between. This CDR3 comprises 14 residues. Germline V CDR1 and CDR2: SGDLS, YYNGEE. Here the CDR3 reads CASSAGDTRYEQYF. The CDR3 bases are TGTGCCAGCAGCGCCGGGGACACACGGTACGAGCAGTACTTC.

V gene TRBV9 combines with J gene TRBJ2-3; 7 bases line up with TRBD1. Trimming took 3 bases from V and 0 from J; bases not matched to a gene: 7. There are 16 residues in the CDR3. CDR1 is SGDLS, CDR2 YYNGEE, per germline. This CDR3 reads CASSDRQGWSTDTQYF. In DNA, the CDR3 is TGTGCCAGCAGCGACCGACAGGGCTGGAGCACAGATACGCAGTATTTT.